This T cell receptor beta chain was sequenced during a study of long-term antiretroviral therapy in people with HIV. Study findings and constraints: Subsequent to ART, diversity was augmented yet persisted below that of transplant donor controls.

Sequencing used immunoSEQ v3.0 at survey level. This table comes from immunoSEQ multiplex PCR, and its TCRdb copy is limited to in-frame clones, with some not included. The data contain about 17,000 clones, approximately 80% of them seen just once; the ten biggest clones take up 8% to 10%. As concerns this clone: Antigen specificity is unknown.

This material consisted of unsorted PBMCs, taken 0.3 years before starting antiretroviral therapy. This TCR was sampled from a man between 45 and 60 years old with HIV.

The CDR3 nucleotides are TGTGCCAGCAGCTCGGAGGGACAGGGGGCGCGAGGCTACACCTTC. Translation: CASSSEGQGARGYTF. This chain connects TRBV5-5 to TRBJ1-2, with 12 positions matching TRBD1. Germline CDR1 reads SGHKS; CDR2 reads YYEKEE (reference sequence). The junction had 8 bases not matched to a gene; V was cut back by 3 bases and J by 8 bases. The CDR3 runs 15 residues. Variable domain in full (rest from reference TRBV5-5 and TRBJ1-2): DAGVTQSPTHLIKTRGQQVTLRCSPISGHKSVSWYQQVLGQGPQFIFQYYEKEERGRGNFPDRFSARQFPNYSSELNVNALLLGDSALYLCASSSEGQGARGYTFGSGTRLTVV.